The 6 T cell receptor beta chains reported below all come from one sample, sequenced in a study of Graves' ophthalmopathy and Graves' hyperthyroidism. The study amplified TCR beta CDR3 regions using RNA transcripts. First-round RT-PCR relied on HTBI primers, and a second-round multiplex PCR came next. MiXCR, applied by TCRdb to the multiplex PCR reads, yields one record per CDR3 protein. The sample records fewer than 250,000 distinct CDR3 sequences, 29% being singletons. The sequencing input was peripheral blood. All receptors derive from a man aged 45 to 65 with Graves' ophthalmopathy.

The chain joins TRBV10-3 to TRBJ1-2; 8 bases line up with TRBD1. The trim removed 7 bases at V and 1 base at J, leaving 5 bases unmatched. The germline V gene encodes CDR1 ENHRY and CDR2 SYGVKD. This CDR3 region has 14 residues. The CDR3 sequence is CAITGGQVNYGYTF. Here the CDR3 DNA reads TGTGCCATCACTGGGGGACAGGTTAACTATGGCTACACCTTC.

The sample holds many counts of this clonotype. The rearrangement links TRBV2 to TRBJ2-7; TRBD2 agrees at 15 bases. CDR1 is SNHLY and CDR2 is FYNNEI in the germline V gene. The CDR3 spans 17 residues. The V gene end was trimmed by 8 bases and the J gene end by 4 bases; junction bases not matched to a gene: 12. CDR3 residues: CASGEPGTSGRLYEQYF. CDR3 nucleotide sequence: TGTGCCAGCGGAGAACCTGGGACTAGCGGGAGGTTGTACGAGCAGTACTTC.

This clonotype has just a few counts. V is TRBV7-2 and J is TRBJ2-5; weak D call: TRBD2 (6 bases). CDR1 and CDR2 (germline): SGHTA, FQGNSA. Trimming pared 1 base from V and 4 bases from J, leaving 10 bases between. The CDR3 covers 14 residues. In nucleotides, the CDR3 is TGTGCCAGCAGCTTAGTCGCGGGGACAGAGACCCAGTACTTC. As protein: CASSLVAGTETQYF.

This clonotype has ten or more counts. This chain connects TRBV27 to TRBJ1-2; 10 nucleotides align to TRBD1. The CDR3 totals 15 residues. Unmatched junction bases numbered 9, after V lost 5 bases and J lost 6 bases. Germline V gives CDR1 MNHEY, CDR2 SMNVEV (reference sequence). As DNA, the CDR3 is TGTGCCAGCAGTGGAATATCGACAGGGGGCCATGGCTACACCTTC. Protein sequence: CASSGISTGGHGYTF.

There are many counts of this clonotype. The V call is TRBV6-2 or TRBV6-3, the J call TRBJ1-2; perhaps TRBD1 as D (6 bases). Trimming took 4 bases from V and 8 from J, leaving 11 bases between them. The CDR3 has 12 amino acids. Germline values: CDR1 MNHEY, CDR2 SVGEGT. The CDR3 spells CASSSAGEGYTF. The CDR3 region has the DNA TGTGCCAGCAGTTCGGCAGGGGAAGGCTACACCTTC.

This clonotype has a count of ten or more. The V call is TRBV28, the J call TRBJ1-5; D possibly corresponds to TRBD1 (5 bases). Between the trimmed V and J ends, which lost 3 bases and 7 bases, there was a span of 13 bases. The germline CDR1 and CDR2 sequences are MDHEN and SYDVKM. The CDR3 totals 14 residues. CDR3 loop: CASSFRSGVQPQHF. In DNA form, the CDR3 reads TGTGCCAGCAGTTTCCGGTCGGGGGTACAGCCCCAGCATTTT.